The clone carrying this T cell receptor beta chain was seen just once. Its antigen is unknown. It was with 60 Vbeta and 13 Jbeta primers that the PCR ran. Assay: immunoSEQ multiplex PCR; the TCRdb copy retains only in-frame clones and omits some. The sample holds approximately 130,000 clones; over 60% are singletons and the top ten take around 5.8%. This record comes from a study of cytomegalovirus exposure and HLA in healthy donors. CDR1 is GTSNPN and CDR2 is SVGIG in the germline V gene (reference sequence). V lost 4 bases and J 5 bases, leaving 20 bases between the germline ends. The CDR3 contains 15 residues. Findings and caveats of the study: Per a later analysis, HLA-associated TCR beta chains showed more clonal expansion than other, equally common TCR beta chains. The study put about 180 TCR beta chains on its list as cytomegalovirus-associated. An ancestry cluster, one associated with Asian ancestry, reportedly showed fewer N-insertions than the roughly 670-donor mean in a later analysis. Diagnosis of cytomegalovirus status made by the classifier reportedly showed high specificity and sensitivity.

V is TRBV30 and J is TRBJ1-1; D unresolved. The receptor comes from a man between 18 and 29 years old in good health and CMV-seropositive. Material: PBMCs. This chain's CDR3 is CAWTLNTARRTEAFF. The CDR3 DNA sequence: TGTGCCTGGACCCTTAACACGGCAAGGAGGACTGAAGCTTTCTTT.